What follows are 9 T cell receptor beta chains derived from one specimen sequenced in a study of blood T cell repertoires in COVID-19. The repertoire was sequenced with immunoSEQ multiplex PCR; TCRdb's copy has only in-frame clones and lacks some. The table includes 250,000 to 350,000 clones, about 89% detected once. The sequenced material came from peripheral blood. These receptors all come from a man aged 30 to 39 with acute or convalescent COVID-19.

V is TRBV6-5 and J is TRBJ2-1; 7 bases agree with TRBD2. The germline V gene has CDR1 MNHEY and CDR2 SVGAGI. The CDR3 runs to 11 residues. V lost 10 bases, J lost 5 bases, and 2 bases stayed unmatched. The CDR3 DNA reads TGTGCCAACCGGGGGGACAATGAGCAGTTCTTC. Protein sequence: CANRGDNEQFF.

The chain carries TRBV9 and TRBJ1-5, with TRBD1 as a possible D gene (6 bases). Germline V CDR1 and CDR2: SGDLS, YYNGEE. V lost 0 bases and J lost 7, with 11 bases in between. There are 14 residues in the CDR3. CDR3: CASSVEGGGQPQHF. For the CDR3, the DNA is TGTGCCAGCAGCGTAGAAGGGGGGGGCCAGCCCCAGCATTTT.

The gene calls are TRBV5-5 and TRBJ1-2; TRBD1 matches 9 bases. This CDR3 contains 15 residues. Trimming removed 7 bases from V and 8 bases from J; junction bases left unmatched: 15. Germline V CDR1 and CDR2: SGHKS, YYEKEE (reference sequence). The chain's CDR3 is CASLPYPGTGSGYTF. The CDR3 DNA sequence: TGTGCCAGCCTTCCCTACCCAGGGACAGGGTCGGGCTACACCTTC.

The chain joins TRBV7-9 to TRBJ2-2; 7 positions match TRBD2. J gave up 5 bases and V 1 base, and 7 bases lay outside the gene matches. The CDR3 has 16 amino acids. CDR1 and CDR2 (germline): SEHNR, FQNEAQ (reference sequence). CDR3 bases: TGTGCCAGCAGCTTAGTCCCGCGGGGGAGAACCGGGGAGCTGTTTTTT. Residues: CASSLVPRGRTGELFF.

This clone occurred once. The rearrangement joins TRBV29-1 to TRBJ2-7; 9 positions match TRBD1. Germline V lookup: CDR1 SQVTM, CDR2 ANQGSEA. This CDR3 has 13 amino acids. The V segment lost 3 bases and the J segment 6 bases; nucleotides outside the gene matches: 6. The CDR3 protein is CSVEAQGAGEQYF. The DNA of the CDR3 is TGCAGCGTTGAGGCACAGGGGGCCGGCGAGCAGTACTTC.

J is TRBJ2-2 and V is TRBV7-3; 8 bases are a match to TRBD2. In germline, CDR1 is SGHTA, CDR2 FQGTGA. The V segment lost 1 base and the J segment 6 bases; nucleotides outside the gene matches: 10. The CDR3 is 17 residues long. CDR3 DNA: TGTGCCAGCAGCTTAATGTTTGGGACTAGTCGGTCCGGGGAGCTGTTTTTT. Its protein is CASSLMFGTSRSGELFF.

This chain links TRBV11-2 with TRBJ2-1; TRBD2 aligns across 10 bases. Per the germline V gene, CDR1 is SGHAT and CDR2 is FQNNGV. This CDR3 has 15 amino acids. V lost 4 bases to trimming and J lost 0 bases; unmatched junction nucleotides: 0. In nucleotides, the CDR3 is TGTGCCAGCAGCTCTAGCGGGAGCTCCTACAATGAGCAGTTCTTC. Residues: CASSSSGSSYNEQFF. Filled out from reference TRBV11-2 and TRBJ2-1, the complete variable domain reads EAGVAQSPRYKIIEKRQSVAFWCNPISGHATLYWYQQILGQGPKLLIQFQNNGVVDDSQLPKDRFSAERLKGVDSTLKIQPAKLEDSAVYLCASSSSGSSYNEQFFGPGTRLTVL.

J is TRBJ1-6 and V is TRBV19, with D hard to call. Germline-derived CDR1 and CDR2 are LNHDA and SQIVND (reference sequence). V lost 3 bases and J lost 6, with 12 bases in between. The CDR3 extends over 15 amino acids. CDR3 nucleotides: TGTGCCAGTAGTATCGGAGGGAGAACTAATTCACCCCTCCACTTT. As protein: CASSIGGRTNSPLHF.

The J gene is TRBJ2-1, the V gene TRBV30; TRBD2 matches at 9 bases. The length of the CDR3 is 20 residues. With V trimmed by 2 bases and J by 6 bases, 23 bases remained unmatched. Germline CDR1 GTSNPN, CDR2 SVGIG (reference sequence). The CDR3 protein is CAWSTWGMGLRSGRINEQFF. CDR3 bases: TGTGCCTGGAGTACGTGGGGGATGGGTCTTCGGAGCGGGAGGATCAATGAGCAGTTCTTC.